Listed here are 13 T cell receptor beta chains from one sample, sequenced in a study of circulating and synovial CD4+ cells in juvenile arthritis. Measured with immunoSEQ multiplex PCR; TCRdb has only the in-frame clones, and not every one. The sample shows more than 1,200 clones, 88% of them seen only once. Sequencing was performed on HLA-DR+ CD4+ T cells from blood. Subset in this sample: circulating pathogenic-like lymphocytes, sorted as HLA-DR+CD14-CD3+CD4+CD25low/- blood T cells. All receptors come from a human donor with juvenile idiopathic arthritis.

The chain combines TRBV4-2 with TRBJ2-3; 10 bases line up with TRBD2. Germline CDR1 reads LGHNA; CDR2 reads YNFKEQ. The CDR3 contains 16 residues. V dropped 1 base and J dropped 5; count of bases not matched to a gene: 6. In DNA form, the CDR3 reads TGTGCCAGCAGCCAAGGCCCCCTAGCGGGGGTAGATACGCAGTATTTT. Amino acid sequence: CASSQGPLAGVDTQYF.

The chain has TRBV5-4 and TRBJ1-2, with unresolved D. Trimming cost V 2 bases and J 0 bases, with 8 bases left between them. The CDR3 has 14 amino acids. CDR1 is SGHNT and CDR2 is YYREEE in the germline V gene (reference sequence). In DNA, the CDR3 is TGTGCCAGCAGCTTTTCCAGGTCTAACTATGGCTACACCTTC. Translation gives CASSFSRSNYGYTF.

V usage is TRBV28 and J usage is TRBJ2-7; D may be TRBD1 (6 bases). V was pared by 8 bases and J by 6 bases, with 14 bases between. In germline, CDR1 is MDHEN, CDR2 SYDVKM. The CDR3 consists of 12 residues. CDR3 nucleotide sequence: TGTGCCAGCGGCTCCCCCAGGGGCGAGCAGTACTTC. Protein: CASGSPRGEQYF. Combining the CDR3 with reference TRBV28 and TRBJ2-7 gives the whole variable domain DVKVTQSSRYLVKRTGEKVFLECVQDMDHENMFWYRQDPGLGLRLIYFSYDVKMKEKGDIPEGYSVSREKKERFSLILESASTNQTSMYLCASGSPRGEQYFGPGTRLTVT.

V gene TRBV7-2 combines with J gene TRBJ2-3, with 10 positions matching TRBD2. Trimming removed 1 base from V and 7 bases from J; junction bases left unmatched: 5. CDR1 and CDR2 from the germline V gene are SGHTA and FQGNSA. This CDR3 comprises 15 residues. Here the CDR3 reads CASSLVAGGPHTQYF. DNA of the CDR3: TGTGCCAGCAGCTTAGTAGCGGGAGGTCCCCATACGCAGTATTTT. Looking up the rest from reference TRBV7-2 and TRBJ2-3 gives the full variable domain: GAGVSQSPSNKVTEKGKDVELRCDPISGHTALYWYRQSLGQGLEFLIYFQGNSAPDKSGLPSDRFSAERTGGSVSTLTIQRTQQEDSAVYLCASSLVAGGPHTQYFGPGTRLTVL.

This clone was detected only once. V and J are TRBV11-2 and TRBJ2-7; TRBD2 matches 14 bases. Per the germline V gene, CDR1 is SGHAT and CDR2 is FQNNGV. CDR3 length: 16 residues. V shed 5 bases, J shed 0 bases, and the junction held 3 bases outside the gene matches. This CDR3 reads CASSPGLAGGSYEQYF. DNA for the CDR3: TGTGCCAGCAGCCCCGGACTAGCGGGGGGCTCCTACGAGCAGTACTTC.

V is TRBV29-1 and J is TRBJ2-7, with 7 bases identical to TRBD2. CDR3 length equals 15 residues. Germline V lookup: CDR1 SQVTM, CDR2 ANQGSEA. Unmatched junction bases numbered 12, after V lost 6 bases and J lost 1 base. The CDR3 loop is CSVGFLAERSYEQYF. The CDR3 DNA reads as TGCAGCGTCGGCTTCCTAGCGGAGAGATCCTACGAGCAGTACTTC.

This rearrangement joins TRBV11-2 to TRBJ1-1; 8 positions agree with TRBD1. V was clipped by 4 bases and J by 1 base; unmatched bases: 5. This CDR3 is built from 15 residues. The germline gives CDR1 SGHAT, CDR2 FQNNGV. The CDR3 DNA is TGTGCCAGCAGCTCGTCCGACAGGGGGAACACTGAAGCTTTCTTT. This codes for CASSSSDRGNTEAFF.

The chain couples TRBV20-1 to TRBJ1-2; unclear D gene. Germline V gene lookup returns CDR1 DFQATT and CDR2 SNEGSKA (reference sequence). The CDR3 totals 11 residues. The ends were cut back, 3 bases at V and 7 bases at J, with 9 bases in the middle. The CDR3: CSASSARGYTF. The CDR3 DNA sequence: TGCAGTGCTAGCAGCGCGCGTGGCTACACCTTC.

This clone was observed a handful of times. The chain carries TRBV6-6 and TRBJ1-4; no clear D. The CDR3 has 16 amino acids. The V end lost 2 bases, the J end lost 8 bases, and 18 bases lay between the germline ends. Per germline, CDR1 MNHNY and CDR2 SVGAGI (reference sequence). CDR3 DNA sequence: TGTGCCAGCAGTTACCCCGGGGAGGGAATAAAGGAAAAACTGTTTTTT. This encodes CASSYPGEGIKEKLFF.

The gene calls are TRBV10-2 and TRBJ2-7; 7 bases align to TRBD2. Germline V gives CDR1 WSHSY, CDR2 SAAADI. Trimming at V came to 6 bases and at J to 0 bases, leaving 11 bases not matched to a gene. This CDR3 region has 16 residues. The CDR3 DNA sequence: TGCGCCAGCAGGGGAGGGGACTTTGCCCTCTCCTACGAGCAGTACTTC. Its translation is CASRGGDFALSYEQYF.

V gene TRBV10-3 combines with J gene TRBJ2-7; D ambiguous. This CDR3 is 11 amino acids long. V was shortened by 10 bases and J by 5 bases, with 12 bases between the two germline ends. Germline V gene sequence: CDR1 ENHRY, CDR2 SYGVKD. CDR3 protein: CATQALHEQYF. Written as DNA, the CDR3 is TGTGCCACCCAAGCGCTACACGAGCAGTACTTC.

The chain carries TRBV29-1 and TRBJ1-1; no clear D. The CDR3 is 12 amino acids. V was clipped by 7 bases and J by 1 base, with 10 bases between them. Germline assignment: CDR1 SQVTM and CDR2 ANQGSEA. The CDR3 nucleotides are TGCAGCGCCGACCGGGGGAACACTGAAGCTTTCTTT. Its translation: CSADRGNTEAFF.

The V and J genes are TRBV5-1 and TRBJ2-2; D is uncertain. The CDR3 is 13 amino acids. The V and J ends lost 2 bases and 3 bases respectively, with 5 bases between them. The germline V gene encodes CDR1 SGHRS and CDR2 YFSETQ. CDR3 nucleotide sequence: TGCGCCAGCAGCTTCCAATACACCGGGGAGCTGTTTTTT. This sequence encodes CASSFQYTGELFF. Full variable domain (missing parts from reference TRBV5-1 and TRBJ2-2): KAGVTQTPRYLIKTRGQQVTLSCSPISGHRSVSWYQQTPGQGLQFLFEYFSETQRNKGNFPGRFSGRQFSNSRSEMNVSTLELGDSALYLCASSFQYTGELFFGEGSRLTVL.